This T cell receptor beta chain was sequenced for a study of CD8 T cells in ankylosing spondylitis (dated 2017 in TCRdb). With respect to the entire study: The study profiled T cell receptor beta repertoires in healthy donors and ankylosing spondylitis patients to find disease-linked TCR variants. In total, the full study cohort was made up of nearly 110 healthy donors and about two dozen ankylosing spondylitis patients. Peripheral blood was sampled, and synovial fluid was additionally collected from ankylosing spondylitis patients.

Study-level results and caveats: In peripheral blood, the disease-linked clones were found at relatively low frequencies and had a CD8+ phenotype. The disease-linked clones were reported to be significantly enriched in matched synovial fluid samples from ankylosing spondylitis patients. A TCR beta motif made up of about eight highly homologous amino acid variants appeared to be characteristic of blood from ankylosing spondylitis patients. Some TCR beta motif variants had previously been reported in synovial fluid and blood of reactive arthritis patients, which suggested common disease-initiation mechanisms.

A remark on this clonotype: Its antigen is currently not known. No much larger clone exists at a distance of one base, and base qualities are not known.

The cysteine opens and the phenylalanine closes a CDR3 of 14 amino acids. Left in the record is the CDR3 DNA by itself, 42 bases read in frame from the first base. V is reduced by 4 bases and J by 1 base, leaving a spacing of 10 bases between them. Reading the germline V gene gives CDR1 SGHTA and CDR2 FQGNSA. Sequencer: Illumina HiSeq 2500. Quantitative 5'-RACE with molecular barcodes was the method used to prepare the TCR beta libraries. From the authors' description of their analysis: A new computational method based on a probabilistic model of VDJ rearrangement was used to identify disease-linked TCR variants. TCRdb ran its own pipeline on the public reads, namely fastp trimming at Q25 and MiXCR clone calling, and kept in-frame beta chains. One record per CDR3 amino acid sequence lists the most common genes and DNA. The V and J calls, along with clone size, are taken from TCRdb and not from the paper's own processing. This sample holds 240,000 or so distinct CDR3 sequences; about 10% were observed only once. The ten largest clones take up around 6.5% of the sample.

The origin of this receptor is a male donor with ankylosing spondylitis or in good health (not recorded which). Sequencing input: blood, either unsorted or a sorted T cell fraction (not recorded which). Recombination joined TRBV7-2 with TRBJ2-5; confidence is insufficient to name the D gene. The CDR3 region has the sequence CASSSTNAQETQYF. The DNA reads TGTGCCAGCAGCTCGACGAACGCCCAAGAGACCCAGTACTTC.